Presented here are 5 T cell receptor beta chains from one specimen sequenced in a study of blood T cells in healthy people across ages. A J-beta primer mix and a sample-barcoded 5' primer were used in a second PCR of about 6 to 12 cycles. TCRdb analysed the 5' RACE reads with MiXCR anew, one entry per CDR3 protein. The table lists 1.6 million or so distinct CDR3 sequences, roughly 32% of them singletons, with 10% to 12% in the top ten. The sample taken for sequencing was blood. Receptor source: a woman in her thirties in good health.

The CDR3 DNA sequence: TGCAGCGTTAAAAGGGGGCGCAGCACTGAAGCTTTCTTT. Protein product: CSVKRGRSTEAFF. V gene TRBV29-1 combines with J gene TRBJ1-1; 7 nucleotides line up with TRBD1. Losses at the gene ends were 5 bases for V and 4 bases for J; bases not matched to a gene: 7. The CDR3 runs to 13 residues. From germline, CDR1 is SQVTM and CDR2 ANQGSEA.

This sequence joins TRBV20-1 and TRBJ1-3, with D tentatively TRBD1 (6 bases). The CDR3 is 15 amino acids. From germline, CDR1 is DFQATT and CDR2 SNEGSKA (reference sequence). Trimming took 0 bases from V and 6 from J, leaving 15 bases between them. CDR3 nucleotides: TGCAGTGCTAGAGATCCGACCGGGGGCGAAAACACCATATATTTT. As protein: CSARDPTGGENTIYF.

The chain has TRBV18 and TRBJ2-4; D perhaps matches TRBD1 (5 bases). The J call may be mistaken, given a closer DNA end match to TRBJ2-7. This CDR3 contains 13 residues. Per the germline V gene, CDR1 is KGHSH and CDR2 is LQKENI. CDR3 loop: CASSLSGSHEQYF. DNA of the CDR3: TGTGCCAGCTCATTATCAGGGTCCCACGAGCAGTACTTC.

This clonotype was recorded a few times. The gene calls are TRBV4-1 and TRBJ2-4; 10 bases line up with TRBD2. Germline V gives CDR1 MGHRA, CDR2 YSYEKL. The J segment lost 7 bases and the V segment lost 0 bases, leaving 0 bases of the junction unmatched. The CDR3 runs to 14 residues. In DNA form, the CDR3 reads TGCGCCAGCAGCCAAGATAGCGGGAGGAACATTCAGTACTTC. Translated, it gives CASSQDSGRNIQYF.

In this sample, this clonotype turned up a few times. V usage is TRBV6-2 or TRBV6-3 and J usage is TRBJ2-5; TRBD2 matches 8 bases. Germline assignment: CDR1 MNHEY and CDR2 SVGEGT. V lost 7 bases to trimming and J lost 5 bases; unmatched junction nucleotides: 12. This CDR3 is built from 15 residues. The CDR3, as DNA: TGTGCCAGCAACCTTTTAGCGGGAAGGGCGGAGACCCAGTACTTC. Translating gives CASNLLAGRAETQYF.